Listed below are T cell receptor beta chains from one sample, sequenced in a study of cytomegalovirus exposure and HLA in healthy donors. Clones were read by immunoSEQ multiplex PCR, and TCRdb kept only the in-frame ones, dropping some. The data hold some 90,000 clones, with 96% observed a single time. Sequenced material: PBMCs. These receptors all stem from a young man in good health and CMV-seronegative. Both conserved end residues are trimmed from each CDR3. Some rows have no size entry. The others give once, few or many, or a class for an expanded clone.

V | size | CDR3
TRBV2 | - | ASSFVTPGIVPTEAF
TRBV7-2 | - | ASSILRSGSSTDTQY
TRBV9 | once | ASSVGGQGNSGNTIY
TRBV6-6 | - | ASSPRGNGYT
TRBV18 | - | ASSPTGDSYEQY
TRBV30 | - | AWRIPQGGRGTLH
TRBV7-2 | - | ASSRRTGTGNTIY
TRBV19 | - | ASSIGAGGGGNQPQH
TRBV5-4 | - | ASSSGLAGGGDTQY
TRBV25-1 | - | ASSDKPSRRTDTQY
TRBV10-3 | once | AISESGQGGEKLF
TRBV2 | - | ASRGPLQGDTSNYGYT
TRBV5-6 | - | ASSYPGTNYGYT
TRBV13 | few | ASSLRGQGAYEQY
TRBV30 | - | AWKGRNTGELF
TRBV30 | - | AWNYQETQY
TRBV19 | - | ASSIRLAGGPNTGELF
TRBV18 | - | ASSPGQGRGANTEAF
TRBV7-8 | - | ASSLGQGASLLDTEAF
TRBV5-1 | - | ASSFSGRVINEQF
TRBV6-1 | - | ASSDRAFSTIY
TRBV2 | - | ASGGEREETQY
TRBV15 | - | ATSRDLLAEHTDTQY
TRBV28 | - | ASSLGSGVSNQPQH
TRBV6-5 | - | ASSYGGVPYNEQF
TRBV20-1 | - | SARDQGEQY
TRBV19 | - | ASNQGNQPQH